This entry is about one T cell receptor (beta chain). The PCR had 60 Vbeta and 13 Jbeta primers. This table comes from immunoSEQ multiplex PCR, and its TCRdb copy is limited to in-frame clones, with some not included. Of around 67,000 clones listed, about 84% are singletons. This record belongs to a study of cytomegalovirus exposure and HLA in healthy donors. There are 11 residues in the CDR3. Trimming cost V 5 bases and J 0 bases, with 2 bases left between them. In germline, CDR1 is SGHTA, CDR2 FQGNSA. The rearrangement joins TRBV7-2 to TRBJ2-7; D remains ambiguous. The sequencing sample was made of PBMCs. This clonotype originated in a man younger than 35 in good health and CMV-seropositive. CDR3 amino acids: CASSLSYEQYF. The CDR3 coding sequence is TGTGCCAGCAGCCTCTCCTACGAGCAGTACTTC.